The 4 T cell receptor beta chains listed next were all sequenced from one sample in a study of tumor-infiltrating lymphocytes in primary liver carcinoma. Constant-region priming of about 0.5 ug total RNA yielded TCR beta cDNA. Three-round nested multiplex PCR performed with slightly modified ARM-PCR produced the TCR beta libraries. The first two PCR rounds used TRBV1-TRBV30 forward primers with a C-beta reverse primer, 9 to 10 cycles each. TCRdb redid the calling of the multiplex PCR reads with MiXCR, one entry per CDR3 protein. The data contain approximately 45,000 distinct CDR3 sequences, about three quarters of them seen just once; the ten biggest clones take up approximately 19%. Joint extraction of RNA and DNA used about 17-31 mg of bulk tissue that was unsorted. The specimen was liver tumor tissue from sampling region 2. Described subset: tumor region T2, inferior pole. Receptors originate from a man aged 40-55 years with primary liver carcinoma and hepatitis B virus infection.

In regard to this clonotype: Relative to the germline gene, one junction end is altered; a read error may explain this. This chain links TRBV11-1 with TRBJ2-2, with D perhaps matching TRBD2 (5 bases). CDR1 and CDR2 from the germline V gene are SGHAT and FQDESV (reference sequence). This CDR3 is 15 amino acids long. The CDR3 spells CANSYIGPFSGEPFF. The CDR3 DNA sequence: TGTGCCAACAGCTATATAGGACCTTTCTCCGGGGAGCCGTTTTTT.

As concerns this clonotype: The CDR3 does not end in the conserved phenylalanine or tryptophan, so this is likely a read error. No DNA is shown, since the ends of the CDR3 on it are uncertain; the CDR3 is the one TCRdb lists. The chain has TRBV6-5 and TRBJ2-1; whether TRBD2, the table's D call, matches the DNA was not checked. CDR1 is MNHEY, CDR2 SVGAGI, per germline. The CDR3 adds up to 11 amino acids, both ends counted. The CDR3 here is CASGSGGEQSL.

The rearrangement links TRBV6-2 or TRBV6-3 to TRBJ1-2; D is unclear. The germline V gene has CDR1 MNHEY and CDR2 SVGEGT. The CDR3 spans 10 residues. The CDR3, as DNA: TGTGTTAGCACCATGGATGGCTACACCTTC. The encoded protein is CVSTMDGYTF.

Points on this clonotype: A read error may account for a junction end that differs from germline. The CDR3 region is CASSSGARCEQYF. CDR3 in DNA: TGTGCCAGCAGTTCTGGGGCGAGGTGCGAGCAGTATTTC. The chain recombines TRBV28 with TRBJ2-7, with D possibly TRBD1 on 5 matching bases. The CDR3 length is 13 residues. CDR1 is MDHEN and CDR2 is SYDVKM in the germline V gene. Combining the CDR3 with reference TRBV28 and TRBJ2-7 gives the whole variable domain DVKVTQSSRYLVKRTGEKVFLECVQDMDHENMFWYRQDPGLGLRLIYFSYDVKMKEKGDIPEGYSVSREKKERFSLILESASTNQTSMYLCASSSGARCEQYFGPGTRLTVT.